Listed below are T cell receptor beta chains from one sample, sequenced in a study of low-dose radiotherapy and immunotherapy resistance in tumors. MiXCR was run by TCRdb on the reads, yielding one entry per CDR3 protein. The sample has some 57,000 distinct CDR3 sequences, approximately 25% seen once. Specimen: PBMCs, collected before treatment. The receptors shown here come from a male donor with prostate cancer. Both conserved end residues are part of each CDR3. Each record gives: J gene, V gene, CDR3 protein.

>TRBJ2-7|TRBV4-1
CASSQAGTGAYEQYF
>TRBJ2-1|TRBV30
CAWSVRGDEQFF
>TRBJ2-2|TRBV5-1
CASSLIGTGELFFF
>TRBJ2-5|TRBV29-1
CSAIGGGTQYF
>TRBJ2-7|TRBV12-3/TRBV12-4
CASSGHRASYEQYF
>TRBJ2-1|TRBV4-1
CASSHFRLAGGYNEQFF
>TRBJ2-2|TRBV5-4
CASSQGGTGGNGELFFFF
>TRBJ2-7|TRBV4-1
CASSQVTGQGNEQYF
>TRBJ2-5|TRBV9
CASSVATRGETQYF
>TRBJ1-1|TRBV27
CASSFSEWTEAFF
>TRBJ2-4|TRBV11-2
CASSSLQVKRGGGFKNIQYF
>TRBJ1-2|TRBV5-6
CASSFRDRGYTF
>TRBJ2-7|TRBV27
CASSSGTPRYEQYF
>TRBJ1-1|TRBV27
CASRWTPNTEAFF
>TRBJ1-5|TRBV6-2/TRBV6-3
CASSETQGPRPQHF
>TRBJ2-5|TRBV12-3/TRBV12-4
CASSPGQGAVGETQYF
>TRBJ2-7|TRBV7-9
CASSLGRSPYEQYF
>TRBJ1-5|TRBV15
CATSRGGAGSGNQPQHF
>TRBJ2-3|TRBV13
CASSPRRGLAGRADTQYF
>TRBJ2-5|TRBV4-3
CASSQDLASSRTQYF
>TRBJ2-7|TRBV7-9
CASSLHPTAYEQYF
>TRBJ2-5|TRBV5-4
CASSGGQGSGETQYF
>TRBJ2-1|TRBV4-1
CASSQVASGSSYNEQFF
>TRBJ2-5|TRBV5-1
CASSLAARETQYF
>TRBJ2-6|TRBV29-1
CSVERDVDSGANVLTF
>TRBJ2-7|TRBV2
CASTLAGDEQYF
>TRBJ2-1|TRBV12-3/TRBV12-4
CASSLGQGFDEQFF
>TRBJ2-7|TRBV11-2
CASSLGSRGQGAYEQYF
>TRBJ2-2|TRBV12-5
CASGRGQVSNTGELFF
>TRBJ2-2|TRBV7-8
CASSLRPGGTGELFF
>TRBJ1-1|TRBV6-2/TRBV6-3
CASRTVGSNTEAFF
>TRBJ2-7|TRBV7-9
CASSPGYEQYF
>TRBJ2-3|TRBV20-1
CSAATGFTDTQYF
>TRBJ1-5|TRBV10-3
CATQDIFDQPQHF
>TRBJ2-1|TRBV28
CASNLDNEQFF
>TRBJ2-1|TRBV25-1
CASTGPGGNEQFF
>TRBJ2-7|TRBV5-1
CASSPREHYEQYF
>TRBJ1-1|TRBV12-3/TRBV12-4
CASSLDNMNTEAFF
>TRBJ1-5|TRBV10-1
CASTNQTSMYLCASRDWGNQPQHF
>TRBJ1-1|TRBV15
CATSILRVSTEAFF
>TRBJ2-7|TRBV5-1
CASSLAGTGPLEQYF
>TRBJ2-7|TRBV28
CATFGGQGVEQYF
>TRBJ2-1|TRBV9
CASSVTGNRYFEQFF
>TRBJ2-5|TRBV6-1
CASSDGQQVGPETQYF
>TRBJ1-1|TRBV11-1
CASSRDRGTEAFF
>TRBJ2-7|TRBV12-3/TRBV12-4
CASSLQGPYEQYF
>TRBJ2-7|TRBV18
CASSPSDQGYEQYF
>TRBJ2-6|TRBV6-6
CASSYSVAFEPSGANVLTF
>TRBJ2-3|TRBV5-1
CASRPGASTDTQYF
>TRBJ2-3|TRBV11-2
CASSPDWGRTDTQYF